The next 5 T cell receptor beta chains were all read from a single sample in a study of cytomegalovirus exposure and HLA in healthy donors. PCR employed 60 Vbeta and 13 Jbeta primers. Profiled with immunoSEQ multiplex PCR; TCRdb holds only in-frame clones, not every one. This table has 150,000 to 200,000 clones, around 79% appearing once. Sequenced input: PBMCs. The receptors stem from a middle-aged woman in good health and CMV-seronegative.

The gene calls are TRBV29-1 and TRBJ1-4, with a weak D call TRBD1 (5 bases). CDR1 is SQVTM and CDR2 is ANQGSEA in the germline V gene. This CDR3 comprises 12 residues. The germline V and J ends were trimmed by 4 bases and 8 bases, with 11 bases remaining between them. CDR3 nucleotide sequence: TGCAGCGTTGCGACCCCAGGGGAAAAACTGTTTTTT. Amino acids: CSVATPGEKLFF.

The CDR3, as DNA: TGTGCCAGCAGTGAAGAATATTACACTGAAGCTTTCTTT. It codes for CASSEEYYTEAFF. The V call is TRBV6-1, the J call TRBJ1-1; no firm D call. Per germline, CDR1 MNHNS and CDR2 SASEGT. This CDR3 is 13 amino acids long. V shed 1 base and J shed 3 bases, with 6 bases lying between them.

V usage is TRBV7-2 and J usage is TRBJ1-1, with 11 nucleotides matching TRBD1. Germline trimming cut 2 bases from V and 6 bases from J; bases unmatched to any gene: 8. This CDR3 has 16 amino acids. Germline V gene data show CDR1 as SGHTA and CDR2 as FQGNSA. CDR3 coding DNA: TGTGCCAGCAGCTTAACGGGGACAGGGGGGATTTCTGAAGCTTTCTTT. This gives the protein CASSLTGTGGISEAFF.

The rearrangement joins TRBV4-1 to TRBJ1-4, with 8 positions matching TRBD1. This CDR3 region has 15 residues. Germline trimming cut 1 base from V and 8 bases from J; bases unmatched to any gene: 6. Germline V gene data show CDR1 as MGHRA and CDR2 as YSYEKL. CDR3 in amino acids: CASSQVGQVGEKLFF. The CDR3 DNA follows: TGCGCCAGCAGCCAAGTGGGACAGGTGGGCGAAAAACTGTTTTTT.

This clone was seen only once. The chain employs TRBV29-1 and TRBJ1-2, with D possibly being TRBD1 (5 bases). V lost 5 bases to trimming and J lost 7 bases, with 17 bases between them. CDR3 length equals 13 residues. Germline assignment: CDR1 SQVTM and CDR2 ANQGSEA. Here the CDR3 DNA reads TGCAGCGTTTCAAATTTTTGGGGGGGTGGCTACACCTTC. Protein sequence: CSVSNFWGGGYTF.